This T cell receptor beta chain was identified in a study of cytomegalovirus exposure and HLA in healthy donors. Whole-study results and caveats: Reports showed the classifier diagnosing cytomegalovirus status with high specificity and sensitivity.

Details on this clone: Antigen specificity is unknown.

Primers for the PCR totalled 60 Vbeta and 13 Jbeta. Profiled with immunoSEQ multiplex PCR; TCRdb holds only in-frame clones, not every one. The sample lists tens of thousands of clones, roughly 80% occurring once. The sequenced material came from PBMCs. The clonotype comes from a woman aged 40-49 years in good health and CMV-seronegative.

In DNA, the CDR3 is TGTGCCAGCAGTTTCTACGCTACCGGGACAGGGGGCCACACTGAAGCTTTCTTT. Translation: CASSFYATGTGGHTEAFF. The J gene is TRBJ1-1, the V gene TRBV28; TRBD1 matches 12 bases. CDR1 is MDHEN and CDR2 is SYDVKM in the germline V gene. V lost 3 bases to trimming and J lost 3 bases; unmatched junction nucleotides: 11. The CDR3 runs to 18 residues.